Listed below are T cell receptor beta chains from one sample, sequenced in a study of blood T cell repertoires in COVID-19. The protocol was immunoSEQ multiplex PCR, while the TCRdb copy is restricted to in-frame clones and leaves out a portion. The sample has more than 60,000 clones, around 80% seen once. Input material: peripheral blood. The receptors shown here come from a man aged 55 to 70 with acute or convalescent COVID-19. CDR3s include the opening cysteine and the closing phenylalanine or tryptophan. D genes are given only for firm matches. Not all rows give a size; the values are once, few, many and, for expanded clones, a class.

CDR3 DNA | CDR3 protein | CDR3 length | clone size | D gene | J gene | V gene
TGCGCCAGCAGCTTATCGGGACAGGACAACTACGAGCAGTACTTC | CASSLSGQDNYEQYF | 15 | few | TRBD1 | TRBJ2-7 | TRBV5-1
TGTGCCAGCAGCCCCCGGACAGGGACCGGGGAGCTGTTTTTT | CASSPRTGTGELFF | 14 | - | TRBD1 | TRBJ2-2 | TRBV11-3
TGTGCCTGGAGTAGGGGGCTGAGCAATGAGCAGTTCTTC | CAWSRGLSNEQFF | 13 | - | TRBD1 | TRBJ2-1 | TRBV30
TGTGCCAGCAGCTTCTCAGGGGGCTGGGGCAATCAGCCCCAGCATTTT | CASSFSGGWGNQPQHF | 16 | - | TRBD1 | TRBJ1-5 | TRBV5-5
TGTGCCAGCAGGAAAGAGGGACTAGGAGGTGCCGGGGAGCTGTTTTTT | CASRKEGLGGAGELFF | 16 | - | TRBD2 | TRBJ2-2 | TRBV3-1/TRBV3-2
TGTGCCAGCAGCTCGACAGGGACTAATGAAAAACTGTTTTTT | CASSSTGTNEKLFF | 14 | - | TRBD1 | TRBJ1-4 | TRBV7-9
TGTGCCAGTAGTAGACGACCGGGACAGGGGGATTTTAGCAATCAGCCCCAGCATTTT | CASSRRPGQGDFSNQPQHF | 19 | once | TRBD1 | TRBJ1-5 | TRBV19
TGTGCCAGCAGCTCCCGACTAGCGGGTCAAGAGACCCAGTACTTC | CASSSRLAGQETQYF | 15 | - | TRBD2 | TRBJ2-5 | TRBV5-8
TGTGCCAGCAGTTTATCCAGGGTTGGAAACACCATATATTTT | CASSLSRVGNTIYF | 14 | - | - | TRBJ1-3 | TRBV28
TGTGCCAGTAGCGCACGGGGACAAATGAACACTGAAGCTTTCTTT | CASSARGQMNTEAFF | 15 | - | - | TRBJ1-1 | TRBV19
TGTGCCAGTAGTCCTCCCGGACTAGCGGGAGACTACAATGAGCAGTTCTTC | CASSPPGLAGDYNEQFF | 17 | - | TRBD2 | TRBJ2-1 | TRBV19
TGTGCCACCAGCAGAGGACAGGTGGGCGAAAAACTGTTTTTT | CATSRGQVGEKLFF | 14 | - | - | TRBJ1-4 | TRBV15
TGCGCCAGCAGCCAGAGTAGGACAGGGGATCTAGGCGTTGAGGGCTACACCTTC | CASSQSRTGDLGVEGYTF | 18 | - | TRBD1 | TRBJ1-2 | TRBV5-1
TGTGCCAGCAGCTTCGACAGGGACATTTTCCACTTT | CASSFDRDIFHF | 12 | - | TRBD1 | TRBJ1-6 | TRBV7-9
TGTGCCAGCAGCGGAGGCGGTGGTCCCGGGGAGCTGTTTTTT | CASSGGGGPGELFF | 14 | once | - | TRBJ2-2 | TRBV7-2
TGTGCCAGCAGCTTGGAGGACTACCCAACAGCTTTCTTT | CASSLEDYPTAFF | 13 | - | - | TRBJ1-1 | TRBV5-5
TGTGCCAGCAGTTTACTGGGACTAGCGGGGGGGCCGGTCACCGGGGAGCTGTTTTTT | CASSLLGLAGGPVTGELFF | 19 | - | TRBD2 | TRBJ2-2 | TRBV27
TGTGCCAGCAGTTACGCCGGGGTTACTCTTCGAGACATTCAGTACTTC | CASSYAGVTLRDIQYF | 16 | - | - | TRBJ2-4 | TRBV6-2/TRBV6-3
TGTGCCAGCAGCTGGACTAGCGGGGGAGAGAGGACAGATACGCAGTATTTT | CASSWTSGGERTDTQYF | 17 | - | TRBD2 | TRBJ2-3 | TRBV5-8
TGTGCCAGCTCACCAAGCAGGGAAGAGACCCAGTACTTC | CASSPSREETQYF | 13 | - | - | TRBJ2-5 | TRBV18
TGCGCCAGCAGCCAATCCCCGTACGACAGCTATGGCTACACCTTC | CASSQSPYDSYGYTF | 15 | few | - | TRBJ1-2 | TRBV4-3
TGTGCCGCGCGCCGGGGGGCTGAAGGGTATGGCTACACCTTC | CAARRGAEGYGYTF | 14 | once | - | TRBJ1-2 | TRBV27
TGTGCCAGCAGCCAAGAGAGGGGACTCTTGAACACCGGGGAGCTGTTTTTT | CASSQERGLLNTGELFF | 17 | - | - | TRBJ2-2 | TRBV3-1/TRBV3-2